These T cell receptor beta chains were read from a single sample in a study of T cell repertoires in ileal Crohn's disease. TCRdb's copy holds only in-frame clones and misses some; the assay was immunoSEQ multiplex PCR. The top ten hold under 20% of the sample, which has roughly 13,000 clones, approximately 80% seen once. Material: ileal tissue. These receptors were obtained from an adult with Crohn's disease. The CDR3 runs from the conserved cysteine through the conserved F or W. D genes are given only for firm matches. Rows may omit the clone size; those that give it use once, few, many or a size class.

clone size	D gene	V gene	J gene	CDR3 DNA	CDR3 protein
.	TRBD1	TRBV6-5	TRBJ1-4	TGTGCCAGCAAATCCTCAACAGGGGAAGGAGAAAAACTGTTTTTT	CASKSSTGEGEKLFF
.	.	TRBV6-1	TRBJ2-5	TGTGCCAGCAGTACTAGTGAAGAGACCCAGTACTTC	CASSTSEETQYF
.	TRBD2	TRBV7-2	TRBJ2-7	TGTGCCAGCAGCTTAGGTGCGGGAGGGTCATACGAGCAGTACTTC	CASSLGAGGSYEQYF
.	.	TRBV19	TRBJ2-2	TGTGCCAGTAGTAGGACAGCAGCGAACACCGGGGAGCTGTTTTTT	CASSRTAANTGELFF
.	.	TRBV5-1	TRBJ1-1	TGCGCCAGCAAGGCTGGACAGACTGAAGCTTTCTTT	CASKAGQTEAFF
.	TRBD1	TRBV5-6	TRBJ1-6	TGTGCCAGCAGCTTGGAAAGGGGGCGTTCACCCCTCCACTTT	CASSLERGRSPLHF
few	.	TRBV6-5	TRBJ1-2	TGTGCCAGCAGTTACGACAGTGGGGTTGATGGCTACACCTTC	CASSYDSGVDGYTF
.	.	TRBV4-3	TRBJ2-7	TGCGCCAGCAGCTGGACCAGAGGGTCCTACGAGCAGTACTTC	CASSWTRGSYEQYF
.	TRBD2	TRBV7-8	TRBJ2-7	TGTGCCAGCAGCTTAGCAGCGGGAGGGGTCCGCTACGAGCAGTACTTC	CASSLAAGGVRYEQYF
few	TRBD1	TRBV2	TRBJ2-1	TGTGCCAGCAGTGAAGCCAGGACAGGGAATCAGTTCTTC	CASSEARTGNQFF
once	.	TRBV7-8	TRBJ2-1	TGTGCCAGCAGCTTAGCCGGAGGCGAGCAGTTCTTC	CASSLAGGEQFF
.	TRBD2	TRBV6-5	TRBJ2-7	TGTGCCAGCAGTTACTCTGGGGAGGGATATACCTACGAGCAGTACTTC	CASSYSGEGYTYEQYF
few	TRBD1	TRBV25-1	TRBJ1-1	TGTGCCAGCAGTGAATCCAACAGGGGATATGTTTTCTTT	CASSESNRGYVFF
.	.	TRBV11-2	TRBJ2-7	TGTGCCAGCAGCTTAGTCATTTCCTACGAGCAGTACTTC	CASSLVISYEQYF
.	TRBD2	TRBV7-2	TRBJ2-5	TGTGCCAGCAGCTTACTCGGCGGGGGGGGAGAGACCCAGTACTTC	CASSLLGGGGETQYF
.	.	TRBV29-1	TRBJ2-2	TGCAGCGTCGCGGGGAACACCGGGGAGCTGTTTTTC	CSVAGNTGELFF
few	.	TRBV19	TRBJ2-1	TGTGCCAGTAGGCCAGGGGCAGCTTTACACAATGAGCAGTTCTTC	CASRPGAALHNEQFF
.	.	TRBV27	TRBJ2-1	TGTGCCAGCCTCGCAAGTAGGGAGGTCGATGAGCAGTTCTTC	CASLASREVDEQFF
.	.	TRBV2	TRBJ2-4	TGTGCCAGCAAAATATCCGGAAACATTCAGTACTTC	CASKISGNIQYF
.	TRBD2	TRBV5-5	TRBJ2-1	TGTGCCAGCAGCGATGTGGAGCGGGGGGGCTGGGGAAATGAGCAGTTCTTC	CASSDVERGGWGNEQFF
.	.	TRBV6-4	TRBJ2-1	TGTGCCAGCAGTTCCTCAGGGTACAATGAGCAGTTCTTC	CASSSSGYNEQFF
.	TRBD1	TRBV6-6	TRBJ1-2	TGTGCCAGCAACCTCGACCGGGACAGGGACGGCTACACCTTC	CASNLDRDRDGYTF
.	.	TRBV5-4	TRBJ2-3	TGTGCCAGCAGCTTACCTAGCGCTTTGCCAGATACGCAGTATTTT	CASSLPSALPDTQYF
.	.	TRBV14	TRBJ1-4	TGTGCCAGCAGCCGAGACCAGGGTTTTGTAGGTGAAAAACTGTTTTTT	CASSRDQGFVGEKLFF
.	TRBD2	TRBV7-8	TRBJ2-1	TGTGCCAGCAGCATACTAGCGGGAGGGAGCTCCTACAATGAGCAGTTCTTC	CASSILAGGSSYNEQFF
.	.	TRBV19	TRBJ2-1	TGTGCCACCCAAGGGGCGGCCTCCTACAATGAGCAGTTCTTC	CATQGAASYNEQFF
.	TRBD2	TRBV4-2	TRBJ2-7	TGTGCCAGCAGCCAAGAGTTGGGGGGGACCTACGAGCAGTACTTC	CASSQELGGTYEQYF
.	.	TRBV18	TRBJ2-5	TGTGCCAGCTCACCACGGGGCGAAGAGACCCAGTACTTC	CASSPRGEETQYF
.	.	TRBV18	TRBJ1-4	TGTGCCAGCTCAAAACAGGGAGATGAAAAACTGTTTTTT	CASSKQGDEKLFF
.	.	TRBV27	TRBJ1-4	TGTGCCAGCAGTTTAGACAGAACTTTTGAAAAACTGTTTTTT	CASSLDRTFEKLFF
.	TRBD2	TRBV28	TRBJ2-7	TGTGCCAGCAGTTTTCAACTAGCGAGCTCCTACGAGCAGTACTTC	CASSFQLASSYEQYF
.	.	TRBV29-1	TRBJ2-6	TGCAGCGTTGTAGGCGACCAGGGATCTGGGGCCAACGTCCTGACTTTC	CSVVGDQGSGANVLTF
.	.	TRBV7-8	TRBJ2-7	TGTGCCAGCAGCCCTAGGGGGGGGCAGCAGTACTTC	CASSPRGGQQYF
.	.	TRBV6-5	TRBJ2-1	TGTGGAACAGGGAAAAGCTCCTACAATGAGCAGTTCTTC	CGTGKSSYNEQFF
.	TRBD1	TRBV2	TRBJ1-5	TGTGCCAGCAGCGGCGGGGACAGGGGTTTCAATCAGCCCCAGCATTTT	CASSGGDRGFNQPQHF
.	.	TRBV20-1	TRBJ1-5	TGCAGTGCTGGGCGGGGGCAGCCCCAGCATTTT	CSAGRGQPQHF
.	TRBD1	TRBV19	TRBJ2-2	TGTGCCAGTAGTATAATGGCGAGGACAGGGGCGAACACCGGGGAGCTGTTTTTT	CASSIMARTGANTGELFF
once	TRBD1	TRBV5-1	TRBJ2-5	TGCGCCAGCAGCCCCACCTGGGACAGGGGGAGGGCAGAGACCCAGTACTTC	CASSPTWDRGRAETQYF
.	TRBD1	TRBV6-6	TRBJ1-1	TGTGCCAGCAGTTCGACAGGGGGGTCCACTGAAGCTTTCTTT	CASSSTGGSTEAFF
.	TRBD1	TRBV11-2	TRBJ1-4	TGTGCCAGCAGCCGATCAACAGGGGTCGGAGAAAAACTGTTTTTT	CASSRSTGVGEKLFF
.	TRBD1	TRBV29-1	TRBJ1-3	TGCAGCGTTGAGGAGCGTGACAGGGGCTCTGGAAACACCATATATTTT	CSVEERDRGSGNTIYF
once	.	TRBV2	TRBJ2-7	TGTGCCAGCCGCTATTCGCTAGCGACGGCCTACGAGCAGTACTTC	CASRYSLATAYEQYF